This passage covers 28 T cell receptor beta chains from one sample sequenced in a study of cytomegalovirus exposure and HLA in healthy donors (dated by TCRdb to about 2017). The library was produced with the immunoSEQ multiplex PCR assay. For the multiplex PCR, a mixture combining 60 forward primers for TCR Vbeta segments and 13 reverse primers for TCR Jbeta segments was used. The table comes from immuneACCESS by way of TCRdb, which keeps in-frame sequences with V and J called. Part of the clones is missing from these tables; in studies checked, under half for an unresolved V gene and the rest for unknown reasons. The sample contains around 120,000 clones, roughly 80% of them found a single time. 0.95% to 1.5% of the sample lies in the top ten. Sample: PBMCs. The source of these receptors is a boy aged 10-17 years in good health and CMV-seronegative.

CDR3: CASSPDRLPISGANVLTF. The CDR3 DNA sequence: TGTGCCAGCAGTCCTGACAGGCTTCCGATCTCTGGGGCCAACGTCCTGACTTTC. V gene TRBV5-8 combines with J gene TRBJ2-6; TRBD1 is a possible D gene (6 bases). The ends were cut back, 5 bases at V and 0 bases at J, with 18 bases in the middle. The CDR3 loop spans 18 amino acids. The germline V gene has CDR1 SGHTS and CDR2 YDEGEE.

This rearrangement joins TRBV7-9 to TRBJ2-1, with 9 bases aligning to TRBD2. Trimming removed 2 bases from V and 8 bases from J; junction bases left unmatched: 7. The CDR3 has 15 residues. CDR1 and CDR2 (germline): SEHNR, FQNEAQ (reference sequence). CDR3 residues: CASSLQLAGVDEQFF. As DNA, the CDR3 is TGTGCCAGCAGCTTACAATTAGCGGGAGTGGATGAGCAGTTCTTC.

This sequence joins TRBV6-4 and TRBJ2-2, with 7 bases identical to TRBD1. This CDR3 region has 16 residues. Trimming cost V 5 bases and J 0 bases; bases outside gene matches: 6. From germline, CDR1 is MRHNA and CDR2 SNTAGT. This chain's CDR3 is CASSRGQGANTGELFF. DNA for the CDR3: TGTGCCAGCAGTCGTGGGCAGGGGGCGAACACCGGGGAGCTGTTTTTT.

V and J are TRBV27 and TRBJ1-2; D not certain. The length of the CDR3 is 12 residues. CDR1 is MNHEY, CDR2 SMNVEV, per germline (reference sequence). V gave up 5 bases and J gave up 2 bases, with 6 bases separating them. The CDR3 DNA reads as TGTGCCAGCAGTGACACAAACTATGGCTACACCTTC. Its protein is CASSDTNYGYTF.

V usage is TRBV5-4 and J usage is TRBJ1-1; no firm D call. The V gene lost 3 bases and the J gene lost 0 bases, with 12 bases spanning the gap. This CDR3 contains 15 residues. The germline CDR1 and CDR2 sequences are SGHNT and YYREEE (reference sequence). CDR3 nucleotide sequence: TGTGCCAGCAGCTCCCAGGTCAACGTGAACACTGAAGCTTTCTTT. This gives the protein CASSSQVNVNTEAFF.

The rearrangement uses TRBV29-1 and TRBJ2-7; 10 positions agree with TRBD1. This CDR3 has 12 amino acids. V shed 7 bases and J 5 bases; nucleotides not matched to a gene: 5. Germline-derived CDR1 and CDR2 are SQVTM and ANQGSEA. CDR3 DNA sequence: TGCAGCGGCCGACAGGGGGCAGACGAGCAGTACTTC. Its protein product is CSGRQGADEQYF.

The rearrangement uses TRBV5-6 and TRBJ1-2; 8 bases agree with TRBD1. This CDR3 contains 14 residues. V lost 3 bases and J lost 8; bases outside the gene matches: 9. Germline CDR1 reads SGHDT; CDR2 reads YYEEEE. This chain's CDR3 is CASSSSDRDWGYTF. Here the CDR3 DNA reads TGTGCCAGCAGCTCATCGGACAGGGATTGGGGCTACACCTTC. The whole variable domain, remainder taken from reference TRBV5-6 and TRBJ1-2, is DAGVTQSPTHLIKTRGQQVTLRCSPKSGHDTVSWYQQALGQGPQFIFQYYEEEERQRGNFPDRFSGHQFPNYSSELNVNALLLGDSALYLCASSSSDRDWGYTFGSGTRLTVV.

This clone was found once. This rearrangement joins TRBV12-5 to TRBJ1-1; no clear D. V lost 6 bases and J 6 bases, leaving 20 bases between the germline ends. The CDR3 covers 15 residues. Germline values: CDR1 LGHNT, CDR2 FRNRAP. Here the CDR3 DNA reads TGTGCTAGTGGCCCCTTCACGAGGTTGTCCGCTGAAGCTTTCTTT. Its protein product is CASGPFTRLSAEAFF.

J is TRBJ2-2 and V is TRBV30; 13 nucleotides match TRBD2. Losses at the gene ends were 4 bases for V and 8 bases for J; bases not matched to a gene: 10. Germline values: CDR1 GTSNPN, CDR2 SVGIG (reference sequence). This CDR3 is built from 16 residues. The CDR3 here is CAWTPGLAGSGGELFF. The CDR3 nucleotides are TGTGCCTGGACACCGGGACTAGCGGGAAGTGGTGGGGAGCTGTTTTTT.

The V call is TRBV7-9, the J call TRBJ1-4, with a tentative D call TRBD1 (6 bases). The CDR3 spans 13 residues. With 4 bases removed from V and 6 bases from J, the gap between germline ends came to 9 bases. Germline assignment: CDR1 SEHNR and CDR2 FQNEAQ (reference sequence). The CDR3 bases are TGTGCCAGCAGCTCAGGGGTTTATGAAAAACTGTTTTTT. This codes for CASSSGVYEKLFF. The complete variable domain, with remaining parts taken from reference TRBV7-9 and TRBJ1-4, reads DTGVSQNPRHKITKRGQNVTFRCDPISEHNRLYWYRQTLGQGPEFLTYFQNEAQLEKSRLLSDRFSAERPKGSFSTLEIQRTEQGDSAMYLCASSSGVYEKLFFGSGTQLSVL.

This clone came up once. The rearrangement uses TRBV15 and TRBJ2-3, with D perhaps TRBD1 (5 bases). Germline V gene lookup returns CDR1 LNHNV and CDR2 YYDKDF (reference sequence). V was cut by 6 bases and J by 1 base, with 11 bases left in between. The CDR3 covers 14 residues. The CDR3 here is CATRAGAGTDTQYF. The CDR3 bases are TGTGCCACCAGGGCTGGGGCCGGCACAGATACGCAGTATTTT.

The chain is built from TRBV6-5 and TRBJ2-7, with TRBD1 identical over 9 bases. Germline V gene lookup returns CDR1 MNHEY and CDR2 SVGAGI. J gave up 8 bases and V 4 bases, and 12 bases lay outside the gene matches. CDR3 length: 15 amino acids. CDR3 sequence: CASSSYTGGENQQYF. The CDR3, as DNA: TGTGCCAGCAGTTCGTATACAGGGGGCGAAAATCAGCAGTACTTC.

The V and J genes are TRBV25-1 and TRBJ2-1; TRBD2 agrees at 10 bases. V lost 6 bases, J lost 5 bases, and 1 base stayed unmatched. The CDR3 spans 13 residues. Per germline, CDR1 MGHDK and CDR2 SYGVNS. The CDR3: CASRAGGHNEQFF. The CDR3 DNA reads TGTGCCAGCAGAGCGGGAGGGCACAATGAGCAGTTCTTC.

The genes are TRBV27 and TRBJ1-1; TRBD1 aligns across 8 bases. The CDR3 runs 13 residues. Germline lookup yields CDR1 MNHEY and CDR2 SMNVEV (reference sequence). Trimming took 6 bases from V and 4 from J; bases not matched to a gene: 4. The CDR3 sequence: CASRTDRATEAFF. In DNA form, the CDR3 reads TGTGCCAGCAGAACGGACAGGGCCACTGAAGCTTTCTTT.

The rearrangement links TRBV5-6 to TRBJ2-7; 10 bases align to TRBD2. The germline CDR1 and CDR2 sequences are SGHDT and YYEEEE. J gave up 7 bases and V 1 base, and 5 bases lay outside the gene matches. CDR3 size: 14 residues. CDR3 amino acids: CASSLWGLASEQYF. The CDR3 DNA follows: TGTGCCAGCAGCTTGTGGGGACTAGCGAGTGAGCAGTACTTC. The whole variable domain, filled in from reference TRBV5-6 and TRBJ2-7, reads DAGVTQSPTHLIKTRGQQVTLRCSPKSGHDTVSWYQQALGQGPQFIFQYYEEEERQRGNFPDRFSGHQFPNYSSELNVNALLLGDSALYLCASSLWGLASEQYFGPGTRLTVT.

There are a few counts of this clone. The chain recombines TRBV1 with TRBJ1-5; TRBD1, the D gene given by the table, was not confirmed from the DNA. TRBV1 is a listed pseudogene. The length of the CDR3 is 14 residues. DNA of the CDR3: TGCACCAATCCGGGACAGGGGGGCAATCAGCCCCAGCATTTT. Protein sequence: CTNPGQGGNQPQHF.

The V gene is TRBV4-1, the J gene TRBJ2-7, with D maybe TRBD1 (5 bases). The V end was cut by 4 bases, the J end by 1 base, with 17 bases between. Germline CDR1 and CDR2: MGHRA and YSYEKL. The CDR3 extends over 16 amino acids. The CDR3 here is CASSRLQVGISYEQYF. CDR3 coding DNA: TGCGCCAGCAGCCGCCTACAGGTGGGGATTTCCTACGAGCAGTACTTC.

V is TRBV9 and J is TRBJ1-1; 7 positions match TRBD1. Germline V lookup: CDR1 SGDLS, CDR2 YYNGEE. J gave up 4 bases and V 4 bases, and 4 bases lay outside the gene matches. CDR3 size: 13 residues. CDR3 DNA: TGTGCCAGCAGCACCCGGGACAGCACTGAAGCTTTCTTT. Translation gives CASSTRDSTEAFF.

The chain has TRBV9 and TRBJ2-1; tentative D call: TRBD1 (6 bases). V gave up 0 bases and J gave up 5 bases, with 12 bases separating them. The CDR3 is 15 amino acids. The germline CDR1 and CDR2 sequences are SGDLS and YYNGEE. CDR3 loop: CASSVVTGPDNEQFF. CDR3 DNA: TGTGCCAGCAGCGTAGTAACAGGGCCTGACAATGAGCAGTTCTTC. Complete variable domain (other parts from reference TRBV9 and TRBJ2-1): DSGVTQTPKHLITATGQRVTLRCSPRSGDLSVYWYQQSLDQGLQFLIQYYNGEERAKGNILERFSAQQFPDLHSELNLSSLELGDSALYFCASSVVTGPDNEQFFGPGTRLTVL.

V is TRBV5-6 and J is TRBJ2-5, with D possibly matching TRBD1 (5 bases). The CDR3 is 14 residues long. Germline V CDR1 and CDR2: SGHDT, YYEEEE. Trimming shortened V by 4 bases and J by 5 bases, and 15 bases separated the two germline ends. Here the CDR3 reads CASSPDTSVETQYF. The CDR3 nucleotides read TGTGCCAGCAGCCCGGACACGAGCGTGGAGACCCAGTACTTC.

DNA for the CDR3: TGTGCCAGCCAAGCGGGGGCTGAGCAGTTCTTC. Its protein is CASQAGAEQFF. The chain combines TRBV27 with TRBJ2-1; 8 nucleotides align to TRBD2. Germline CDR1 and CDR2: MNHEY and SMNVEV (reference sequence). This CDR3 has 11 residues. J gave up 9 bases and V 8 bases, and 3 bases lay outside the gene matches.

The genes are TRBV5-4 and TRBJ2-6; a possible D gene is TRBD2 (5 bases). The CDR3 sequence is 17 residues long. CDR1 and CDR2 from the germline V gene are SGHNT and YYREEE (reference sequence). Trimming removed 2 bases from V and 0 bases from J, with 12 bases in between. In nucleotides, the CDR3 is TGTGCCAGCAGCTTAGGAGGTCAGAGCTCTGGGGCCAACGTCCTGACTTTC. Its translation is CASSLGGQSSGANVLTF.

This chain uses TRBV2 with TRBJ1-3; possibly TRBD1 for D (6 bases). The CDR3 covers 14 residues. V was trimmed by 2 bases and J by 15 bases, leaving 20 bases between them. The V gene's germline CDR1 is SNHLY and CDR2 FYNNEI. The CDR3 loop is CASSESRGGGQKYF. The CDR3 DNA reads as TGTGCCAGCAGTGAAAGTAGGGGGGGAGGACAAAAATATTTT.

CDR3 region: CASSHYNEQFF. The DNA of the CDR3 is TGTGCCAGCAGCCATTACAATGAGCAGTTCTTC. The chain recombines TRBV7-9 with TRBJ2-1; no firm D call. Germline V gene lookup returns CDR1 SEHNR and CDR2 FQNEAQ (reference sequence). CDR3 length: 11 amino acids. V was pared by 5 bases and J by 4 bases, with 3 bases between.

The chain is built from TRBV4-3 and TRBJ1-2; 7 bases are a match to TRBD1. The CDR3 is 15 amino acids. CDR1 is LGHNA, CDR2 YSLEER, per germline. V was pared by 3 bases and J by 7 bases, with 11 bases of the junction left unmatched. The CDR3 DNA is TGCGCCAGCAGCCAGAAACAGGGGTCTTCCTTTGGCTACACCTTC. It specifies CASSQKQGSSFGYTF.

V usage is TRBV2 and J usage is TRBJ2-5, with 9 bases aligning to TRBD2. This CDR3 is 15 amino acids long. Germline CDR1 is SNHLY and CDR2 is FYNNEI. V was clipped by 4 bases and J by 5 bases; unmatched bases: 8. As DNA, the CDR3 is TGTGCCAGCAGTGGGGCGGGAGGGCCGGCTGAGACCCAGTACTTC. Encoded protein: CASSGAGGPAETQYF. The variable domain in full, completed from reference TRBV2 and TRBJ2-5, reads EPEVTQTPSHQVTQMGQEVILRCVPISNHLYFYWYRQILGQKVEFLVSFYNNEISEKSEIFDDQFSVERPDGSNFTLKIRSTKLEDSAMYFCASSGAGGPAETQYFGPGTRLLVL.

This clone was counted a single time. The genes are TRBV19 and TRBJ1-5, with TRBD1 as a possible D gene (6 bases). V lost 5 bases to trimming and J lost 12 bases, with 14 bases between them. The CDR3 loop spans 12 amino acids. CDR1 and CDR2 (germline): LNHDA, SQIVND (reference sequence). In nucleotides, the CDR3 is TGTGCCAGTAGTCCACAGGGATTGGGCCAGCATTTT. It codes for CASSPQGLGQHF.

This clone was observed a single time. The chain combines TRBV11-3 with TRBJ2-7; 10 bases align to TRBD1. This CDR3 is 15 amino acids long. Per the germline V gene, CDR1 is SGHNT and CDR2 is YENEEA. V dropped 3 bases and J dropped 2; count of bases not matched to a gene: 4. The CDR3 spells CASSLPGQGTYEQYF. In nucleotides, the CDR3 is TGTGCCAGCAGCTTGCCGGGACAGGGGACCTACGAGCAGTACTTC.